This is a list of T cell receptor beta chains from one sample in a study of T-cell reconstitution after alpha-beta-depleted transplantation in children. TCRdb re-analysed the PCR reads in MiXCR, keeping a single row per CDR3 protein. The sample yields around 530,000 distinct CDR3 sequences, about 33% seen once. This specimen consisted of PBMCs from the stem cell graft donor, obtained from the stem cell graft. The receptors originated from a human donor who donated a stem cell graft to a child with aplastic anemia. Each CDR3 is given with its conserved first and last residue. D genes are given only for firm matches. Expanded clones get a size class; other rows say once, few or many, or leave the size out.

J gene | CDR3 length | V gene | D gene | clone size | CDR3 DNA | CDR3 protein
TRBJ2-2 | 12 | TRBV3-1 | NA | NA | TGTGCCAGCAGCCCGACCCCCGGGGAGCTGTTTTTT | CASSPTPGELFF
TRBJ2-7 | 17 | TRBV7-2 | NA | NA | TGTGCCAGCAGCTCCCTGGGGGACGGAAAGGAATTCTACGAGCAGTACTTC | CASSSLGDGKEFYEQYF
TRBJ2-2 | 15 | TRBV30 | TRBD1 | NA | TGTGCCTGGGCGGGACAGGCAAAGAACACCGGGGAGCTGTTTTTT | CAWAGQAKNTGELFF
TRBJ1-4 | 13 | TRBV11-1 | NA | NA | TGTGCCAGCAGCCCGGGAAACTTCGAAAACCTGTTTTTT | CASSPGNFENLFF
TRBJ2-1 | 15 | TRBV20-1 | NA | few | TGCAGTGCTAGAGATGGGACGAGAGCCAACAATGAGCAGTTCTTC | CSARDGTRANNEQFF
TRBJ1-5 | 14 | TRBV11-2 | NA | NA | TGTGCCAGCAGCTTAGTTTCAGTCAATCAGCCCCAGCATTTT | CASSLVSVNQPQHF
TRBJ2-5 | 15 | TRBV5-1 | NA | NA | TGCGCCAGCAGCCCACCTGGGGCCGCTGTAAGGACCCAGTACTTC | CASSPPGAAVRTQYF
TRBJ2-3 | 16 | TRBV7-2 | NA | NA | TGTGCCAGCAGCTTATGGACGGGTCCTAGCACAGATACGCAGTATTTT | CASSLWTGPSTDTQYF
TRBJ1-1 | 13 | TRBV11-3 | NA | NA | TGTGCCAGCAGCCAACAAGGGGGGCCGGGGGCTTTCTTT | CASSQQGGPGAFF
TRBJ1-5 | 14 | TRBV19 | NA | NA | TGTGCCAGCCAGGGGACGAATAGCAATCAGCCCCAGCATTTT | CASQGTNSNQPQHF
TRBJ1-1 | 13 | TRBV12-3/TRBV12-4 | NA | few | TGTGCCAGCAGTTTTACTCGGGGCACTGAAGCTTTCTTT | CASSFTRGTEAFF
TRBJ1-2 | 17 | TRBV6-2/TRBV6-3 | NA | few | TGTGCCAGCGGTGGCCGGGACCCAAGCCGGAGGGACTATGGCTACACCTTC | CASGGRDPSRRDYGYTF
TRBJ2-5 | 13 | TRBV20-1 | TRBD2 | NA | TGCAGTGCTTTAGCGGGACTCCAAGAGACCCAGTACTTC | CSALAGLQETQYF
TRBJ1-2 | 15 | TRBV25-1 | NA | NA | TGTGCCAGCAGTGAAGACCACGGCGGATCCTATGGCTACACCTTC | CASSEDHGGSYGYTF
TRBJ1-5 | 15 | TRBV19 | NA | NA | TGTGCCAGTAGTAAATCCCGAGCAGACAATCAGCCCCAGCATTTT | CASSKSRADNQPQHF
TRBJ1-5 | 14 | TRBV27 | NA | NA | TGTGCCAGCAGTTTATATCCAAAATCGAGGGACCAGCATTTT | CASSLYPKSRDQHF
TRBJ2-7 | 14 | TRBV5-1 | NA | few | TGCGCCAGCAGCTCGGGACCCCAGGCCTACGAGCAGTACTTC | CASSSGPQAYEQYF
TRBJ2-1 | 15 | TRBV6-2/TRBV6-3 | TRBD2 | NA | TGTGCCAGCAGTCAGAGCGGGGGTACCTACAATGAGCAGTTCTTC | CASSQSGGTYNEQFF
TRBJ2-7 | 15 | TRBV6-5 | TRBD1 | NA | TGTGCCAGCAGTTACGCCGGGACAGGGTCCTACGAGCAGTACTTC | CASSYAGTGSYEQYF
TRBJ1-1 | 15 | TRBV20-1 | NA | few | TGCAGTGCGTTGATTGGGGGCCGTTTGAACACTGAAGCTTTCTTT | CSALIGGRLNTEAFF
TRBJ2-1 | 15 | TRBV28 | NA | NA | TGTGCCAGCAGTCCCAGGTTTAGCTCCTACAATGAGCAGTTCTTC | CASSPRFSSYNEQFF
TRBJ2-3 | 14 | TRBV12-3/TRBV12-4 | TRBD1 | many | TGTGCCAGCAGTCGGGGACAGGGCACAGATACGCAGTATTTT | CASSRGQGTDTQYF
TRBJ2-4 | 17 | TRBV6-5 | NA | few | TGTGCCAGCAGTTACTCGGAGGTAGATTTAGCCAAAAACATTCAGTACTTC | CASSYSEVDLAKNIQYF
TRBJ2-2 | 13 | TRBV30 | NA | few | TGTGCCTGGAGTGTATCCGGGACCGGGGAGCTGTTTTTT | CAWSVSGTGELFF
TRBJ2-7 | 14 | TRBV18 | NA | few | TGTGCCAGCTCACCACTCGACAGGGACTCGGGGCAGTACTTC | CASSPLDRDSGQYF
TRBJ1-5 | 15 | TRBV7-9 | NA | NA | TGTGCCAGCAGCTCAGCCCGGACAGGCAATCAGCCCCAGCATTTT | CASSSARTGNQPQHF
TRBJ1-5 | 14 | TRBV28 | NA | once | TGTGCCAGCAAACCTATCGGGGGCAATCAGCCCCAGCATTTT | CASKPIGGNQPQHF
TRBJ2-7 | 15 | TRBV30 | NA | few | TGTGCCTGGGGGGGGTACAGGGGCCGGGGGTACGAGCAGTACTTC | CAWGGYRGRGYEQYF
TRBJ1-2 | 14 | TRBV7-9 | NA | NA | TGTGCCAGCAGACGTATGGTGACTTTCTATGGCTACACCTTC | CASRRMVTFYGYTF
TRBJ1-2 | 18 | TRBV9 | NA | NA | TGTGCCAGCTCGCCGGACGACTACTTCGGGACGGATGAGGGGGGCTACACCTTC | CASSPDDYFGTDEGGYTF
TRBJ1-4 | 15 | TRBV7-2 | NA | NA | TGTGCCAGCAGCTTCGAGGGTATACCTAATGAAAAACTGTTTTTT | CASSFEGIPNEKLFF
TRBJ2-3 | 15 | TRBV6-2/TRBV6-3 | NA | few | TGTGCCAGCAGACGAAATCGAGGGAGTGCAGATACGCAGTATTTT | CASRRNRGSADTQYF
TRBJ1-1 | 16 | TRBV7-9 | NA | NA | TGTGCCAGCAGATCCGCGGGGGGGGGCGTAGTCACTGAAGCTTTCTTT | CASRSAGGGVVTEAFF
TRBJ1-5 | 15 | TRBV19 | NA | NA | TGTGCCAGTAGTAGACAGGATGGTAGCAATCAGCCCCAGCATTTT | CASSRQDGSNQPQHF
TRBJ2-1 | 14 | TRBV19 | NA | few | TGTGCCAGTAGTTATCTGGGCGGAAACAATGAGCAGTTCTTC | CASSYLGGNNEQFF
TRBJ2-7 | 14 | TRBV20-1 | NA | few | TGCAGTGCTAGAGATCAATCGGCCCTCCGAGGGCAGTACTTC | CSARDQSALRGQYF
TRBJ1-2 | 11 | TRBV29-1 | NA | few | TGCAGCGTTGATGCGGGGTATGGCTACACCTTC | CSVDAGYGYTF
TRBJ1-1 | 14 | TRBV5-4 | TRBD1 | few | TGTGCCAGCAGCTTGGGACAGGGGGTGACTGAAGCTTTCTTT | CASSLGQGVTEAFF
TRBJ1-6 | 14 | TRBV10-3 | NA | few | TGTGCCATCAGTGGATCTGGGTTGGGTTCACCCCTCCACTTT | CAISGSGLGSPLHF
TRBJ2-7 | 14 | TRBV5-1 | TRBD2 | NA | TGCGCCAGCAGCCCGACTGGGACTACCTACGAGCAGTACTTC | CASSPTGTTYEQYF
TRBJ1-5 | 15 | TRBV12-3/TRBV12-4 | TRBD1 | few | TGTGCCAGCAGTCCGACAGGGGGCTTCAATCAGCCCCAGCATTTT | CASSPTGGFNQPQHF
TRBJ2-3 | 15 | TRBV4-2 | NA | few | TGTGCCAGCAGCCCCTGGGACTCTTCCGGGGATACGCAGTATTTT | CASSPWDSSGDTQYF
TRBJ1-2 | 13 | TRBV20-1 | NA | NA | TGCAGTGCTAGAGAGTGGGGGAACTATGGCTACACCTTC | CSAREWGNYGYTF
TRBJ1-3 | 16 | TRBV4-3 | NA | NA | TGCGCCAGCAGCCAAGAGTTGCGGAGCCTGGGAAACACCATATATTTT | CASSQELRSLGNTIYF
TRBJ2-1 | 14 | TRBV19 | TRBD2 | few | TGTGCCAGTAAGGGGACTAGCGGGATACATGAGCAGTTCTTC | CASKGTSGIHEQFF